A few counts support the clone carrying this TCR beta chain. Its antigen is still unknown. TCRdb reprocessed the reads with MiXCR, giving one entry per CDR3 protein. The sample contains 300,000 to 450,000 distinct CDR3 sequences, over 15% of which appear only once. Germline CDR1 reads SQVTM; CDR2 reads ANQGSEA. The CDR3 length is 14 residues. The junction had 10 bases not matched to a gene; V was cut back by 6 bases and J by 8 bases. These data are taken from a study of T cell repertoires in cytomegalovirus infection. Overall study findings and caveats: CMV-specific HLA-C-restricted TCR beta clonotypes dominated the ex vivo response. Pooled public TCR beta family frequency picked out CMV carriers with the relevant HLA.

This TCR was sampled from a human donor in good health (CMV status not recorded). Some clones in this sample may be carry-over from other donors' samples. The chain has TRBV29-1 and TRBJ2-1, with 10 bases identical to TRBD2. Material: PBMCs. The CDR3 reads CSVGASGGGYEQFF. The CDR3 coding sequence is TGCAGCGTGGGGGCTAGCGGGGGCGGTTATGAGCAGTTCTTC.